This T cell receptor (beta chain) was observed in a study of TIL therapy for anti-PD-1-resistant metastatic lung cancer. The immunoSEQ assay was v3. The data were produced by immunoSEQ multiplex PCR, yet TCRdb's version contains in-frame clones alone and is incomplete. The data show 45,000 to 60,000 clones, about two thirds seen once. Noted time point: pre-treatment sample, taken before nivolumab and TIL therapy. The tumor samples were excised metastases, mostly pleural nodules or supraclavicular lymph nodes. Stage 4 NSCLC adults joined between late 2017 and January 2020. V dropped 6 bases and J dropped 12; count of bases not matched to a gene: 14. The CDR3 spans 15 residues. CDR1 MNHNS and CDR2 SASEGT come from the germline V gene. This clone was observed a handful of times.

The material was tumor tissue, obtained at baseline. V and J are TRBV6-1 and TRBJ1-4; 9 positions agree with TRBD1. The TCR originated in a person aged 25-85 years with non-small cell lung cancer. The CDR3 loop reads CASSPRDRVRGELFF. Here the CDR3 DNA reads TGTGCCAGCAGCCCCCGGGACAGGGTGCGTGGGGAACTGTTTTTT.